This T cell receptor beta chain was sequenced during a study of CD8 T cells in ankylosing spondylitis. Broader study findings: The study identified a TCR beta motif of roughly eight highly homologous variants that appeared characteristic of ankylosing spondylitis blood. Prior work had noted some motif variants in reactive arthritis blood and synovial fluid.

This clonotype was seen repeatedly, ten times or more. Its antigen is still unknown. The germline gives CDR1 LGHNA, CDR2 YSLEER. Trimming at V came to 5 bases and at J to 5 bases, leaving 15 bases not matched to a gene. This CDR3 has 17 amino acids. For TCR beta, libraries came from quantitative 5'-RACE with molecular barcodes. TCRdb re-analysed the 5' RACE reads in MiXCR, keeping a single row per CDR3 protein. The sample lists roughly 140,000 distinct CDR3 sequences; under 55% were seen once. The sample comprised synovial fluid, either unsorted or a sorted T cell fraction (not recorded which). The TCR originated in a male donor with ankylosing spondylitis. The chain uses TRBV4-3 and TRBJ2-3; 8 bases align to TRBD2. The CDR3 here is CASSYYYPAGEGDTQYF. The CDR3, as DNA: TGCGCCAGCAGCTACTATTACCCAGCGGGAGAGGGAGATACGCAGTATTTT.